This T cell receptor beta chain was sequenced for a study of graft-versus-host responses after intestinal transplantation. Data came from immunoSEQ multiplex PCR; TCRdb stores just in-frame clones and leaves some out. The sample includes 8,000 to 11,000 clones, roughly 38% of them seen just once. Responders labeled with CFSE (approximately 200,000) were plated with approximately 200,000 irradiated, violet-dye-labeled stimulators. This receptor was identified in a human patient who received an intestinal transplant. The sequencing used alloreactive CD8+ T cells from a mixed lymphocyte reaction culture, collected before intestinal transplant. Described subset: CFSE-low proliferating T cells sorted from approximately six-day pre-transplant mixed lymphocyte reaction (GvH or HvG direction).

DNA for the CDR3: TGTGCCAGCAGCCCCGACAGGGGGTCCACTGAAGCTTTCTTT. Translation gives CASSPDRGSTEAFF. The chain couples TRBV21-1 to TRBJ1-1; TRBD1, the D gene given by the table, was not confirmed from the DNA. TRBV21-1 is classified as a pseudogene. The CDR3 length is 14 residues.